This T cell receptor (beta chain) comes out of a study of spatial heterogeneity in lung cancer. The time point is: sample taken at primary tumor resection. Whole RNA from tumor, nontumor lung or frozen PBMC was sequenced unsorted. A unique molecular identifier was carried by every single TCR cDNA molecule. MiXCR, run by TCRdb on the 5' RACE reads, gives a single entry per CDR3 protein. The table lists some 100,000 distinct CDR3 sequences, 10% to 15% of them singletons. Overall study results and limits: Among blood samples, ubiquitous expanded tumor TCRs appeared more at resection than at follow-up.

This clonotype was seen more than once but under ten times. Its antigen is not identified. J lost 7 bases, V lost 8 bases, and 12 bases had no gene match. Germline CDR1 is MNHNS and CDR2 is SASEGT. The CDR3 covers 14 residues. Sequencing used PBMCs, obtained at surgery. The source of this sequence is a male donor with early-stage non-small cell lung cancer. The gene calls are TRBV6-1 and TRBJ2-5, with 8 bases identical to TRBD2. As DNA, the CDR3 is TGTGCCAGCGATCGGGAGGCCCGGGGGGGGACCCAGTACTTC. Translation gives CASDREARGGTQYF.